The subject of this entry is one T cell receptor (beta chain). Its target is unknown. Investigators isolated RNA and reverse transcribed it into cDNA to act as the sequencing template. Data came from immunoSEQ multiplex PCR; TCRdb stores just in-frame clones and leaves some out. The sample records 200,000 to 250,000 clones, more than 45% being singletons. The data stem from a study of CD8+ T cells in alopecia areata. Across the whole study: Tofacitinib administration to treated patients was oral, at 5 to 10 mg twice daily.

Stated treatment: oral pan-JAK inhibitor, 5-10 mg twice daily. The V end was cut by 6 bases, the J end by 2 bases, with 7 bases between. The germline V gene encodes CDR1 SGHDN and CDR2 FVKESK. The CDR3 runs to 12 residues. Points from the study as a whole: Sharing of TCRs across patients appeared less clear than in mice, possibly for HLA-related reasons. Both scalp clonality and the expanded CD8+ clones among the top 100 showed a significant decrease with tofacitinib. Any link of baseline CD8+ expansion to response, resting on one nonresponder, remains uncertain.

The chain uses TRBV14 and TRBJ1-1, with D unclear. The sample in question was CD4+ T cells sorted from blood, obtained at week 4, from a patient treated with tofacitinib. This TCR came from a human donor with alopecia areata. CDR3 sequence (DNA): TGTGCCAGCAGAGCAATAAACACTGAAGCTTTCTTT. Translation: CASRAINTEAFF.